This T cell receptor beta chain was sequenced in a study of a mutant IDH1 vaccine in newly diagnosed glioma. Study-wide context: Most patients had radiochemotherapy with temozolomide before enrollment; others had one alone. Week 47 marked visit V13, whereas week 35 marked visit V12.

Study findings and constraints: The vaccine induced immune responses, and these occurred in about 95% of patients.

TCRdb keeps only in-frame clones here, not all; method: immunoSEQ multiplex PCR. Seen here are tens of thousands of clones, about four fifths observed once, and the top ten hold approximately 3.4%. Time point specified: week 47, end of study. One vaccine dose held 300 ug of mutant IDH1 20-mer peptide and came with topical imiquimod. Patients had eight vaccinations, in weeks 1, 3, 5, 7, 11, 15, 19 and 23. V gave up 0 bases and J gave up 3 bases, with 10 bases separating them. Germline lookup yields CDR1 SGHRS and CDR2 YFSETQ. The CDR3 length is 14 residues. This clone showed up just once. What it binds is not known.

Material: PBMCs, obtained from a glioma patient whose treatment included an IDH1 peptide vaccine. The source is a woman between 45 and 65 years old with glioma. The V and J genes are TRBV5-1 and TRBJ2-7; D is unresolved. This CDR3 is CASSLGGADYEQYF. CDR3 nucleotide sequence: TGCGCCAGCAGCTTGGGTGGCGCAGACTACGAGCAGTACTTC. Based on the CDR3 plus reference TRBV5-1 and TRBJ2-7, the full variable domain is KAGVTQTPRYLIKTRGQQVTLSCSPISGHRSVSWYQQTPGQGLQFLFEYFSETQRNKGNFPGRFSGRQFSNSRSEMNVSTLELGDSALYLCASSLGGADYEQYFGPGTRLTVT.